The 21 T cell receptor beta chains reported below all come from one sample, sequenced in a study of T cell changes during pregnancy in multiple sclerosis. Sequencing used immunoSEQ multiplex PCR; TCRdb keeps in-frame clones, though not all of them. The sample shows some 50,000 clones, nearly 95% of them seen only once. The material sequenced was peripheral blood, taken after pregnancy. Receptors originate from a female donor with multiple sclerosis, enrolled in a pregnancy study.

This sequence joins TRBV7-7 and TRBJ2-5; no reliable D call. Trimming left V 3 bases short and J 4 bases short, with 12 bases between. Germline V gives CDR1 SSHAT, CDR2 FNYEAQ (reference sequence). The CDR3 extends over 14 amino acids. This CDR3 is CASSFVSRPETQYF. The CDR3 nucleotides are TGTGCCAGCAGCTTCGTGAGTCGTCCAGAGACCCAGTACTTC.

CDR3 nucleotide sequence: TGTGCCAGCAGGGGGCGCGGGGAGCTGTTTTTT. This gives the protein CASRGRGELFF. The J gene is TRBJ2-2, the V gene TRBV2; tentative D call: TRBD1 (5 bases). Germline values: CDR1 SNHLY, CDR2 FYNNEI. CDR3 size: 11 residues. V was pared by 6 bases and J by 7 bases, with 6 bases between.

The chain has TRBV7-2 and TRBJ2-7; possibly TRBD2 for D (5 bases). CDR3 size: 14 residues. V was pared by 3 bases and J by 10 bases, with 19 bases between. The V gene's germline CDR1 is SGHTA and CDR2 FQGNSA. CDR3 in amino acids: CASSFRSGSPGQYF. The CDR3 DNA is TGTGCCAGCAGCTTTAGATCCGGGTCCCCGGGACAGTACTTC. Full variable domain (outside the CDR3, taken from reference TRBV7-2 and TRBJ2-7): GAGVSQSPSNKVTEKGKDVELRCDPISGHTALYWYRQSLGQGLEFLIYFQGNSAPDKSGLPSDRFSAERTGGSVSTLTIQRTQQEDSAVYLCASSFRSGSPGQYFGPGTRLTVT.

The rearrangement joins TRBV30 to TRBJ2-1; 7 nucleotides match TRBD1. CDR1 and CDR2 from the germline V gene are GTSNPN and SVGIG (reference sequence). Germline trimming cut 2 bases from V and 7 bases from J; bases unmatched to any gene: 2. The CDR3 contains 12 residues. For the CDR3, the DNA is TGTGCCTGGAGTCCACAGGGGAATGAGCAGTTCTTC. It specifies CAWSPQGNEQFF.

V and J are TRBV7-3 and TRBJ2-3, with TRBD2 matching 10 bases. CDR1 SGHTA and CDR2 FQGTGA come from the germline V gene. This CDR3 region has 15 residues. V lost 2 bases and J lost 4; bases outside the gene matches: 3. The CDR3 loop is CASSLLAGVADTQYF. The CDR3 nucleotides are TGTGCCAGCAGCTTACTAGCGGGGGTGGCAGATACGCAGTATTTT.

The rearrangement uses TRBV5-6 and TRBJ2-3, with D possibly being TRBD1 (5 bases). The CDR3 runs 14 residues. CDR1 SGHDT and CDR2 YYEEEE come from the germline V gene. The ends were cut back, 2 bases at V and 1 base at J, with 8 bases in the middle. In DNA, the CDR3 is TGTGCCAGCAGCTTAATACAGGGCACAGATACGCAGTATTTT. Its translation: CASSLIQGTDTQYF. The whole variable domain, filled in from reference TRBV5-6 and TRBJ2-3, reads DAGVTQSPTHLIKTRGQQVTLRCSPKSGHDTVSWYQQALGQGPQFIFQYYEEEERQRGNFPDRFSGHQFPNYSSELNVNALLLGDSALYLCASSLIQGTDTQYFGPGTRLTVL.

This chain joins TRBV7-9 and TRBJ1-4; D gene ambiguous. V lost 5 bases, J lost 8 bases, and 12 bases lay in between. In germline, CDR1 is SEHNR, CDR2 FQNEAQ (reference sequence). The length of the CDR3 is 13 residues. This CDR3 is CASSLLGREKLFF. In DNA, the CDR3 is TGTGCCAGCAGCCTCCTGGGGAGGGAAAAACTGTTTTTT. The whole variable domain, filled in from reference TRBV7-9 and TRBJ1-4, reads DTGVSQNPRHKITKRGQNVTFRCDPISEHNRLYWYRQTLGQGPEFLTYFQNEAQLEKSRLLSDRFSAERPKGSFSTLEIQRTEQGDSAMYLCASSLLGREKLFFGSGTQLSVL.

The chain is built from TRBV9 and TRBJ1-4, with unresolved D. Trimming took 4 bases from V and 5 from J, leaving 15 bases between them. The CDR3 extends over 15 amino acids. Looked up from germline, CDR1 is SGDLS and CDR2 is YYNGEE. This CDR3 is CASSTSGVGNEKLFF. CDR3 DNA sequence: TGTGCCAGCAGCACCAGCGGGGTCGGAAATGAAAAACTGTTTTTT.

The chain has TRBV18 and TRBJ1-5; D is unclear. CDR1 and CDR2 (germline): KGHSH, LQKENI. The V end lost 1 base, the J end lost 11 bases, and 12 bases lay between the germline ends. There are 13 residues in the CDR3. CDR3: CASSPLRELAQHF. CDR3 sequence (DNA): TGTGCCAGCTCACCACTCCGGGAGTTAGCCCAGCATTTT. The entire variable domain, with the rest obtained from reference TRBV18 and TRBJ1-5, is as follows: NAGVMQNPRHLVRRRGQEARLRCSPMKGHSHVYWYRQLPEEGLKFMVYLQKENIIDESGMPKERFSAEFPKEGPSILRIQQVVRGDSAAYFCASSPLRELAQHFGDGTRLSIL.

The chain uses TRBV2 and TRBJ2-5; D is ambiguous. The CDR3 is 14 residues long. The germline gives CDR1 SNHLY, CDR2 FYNNEI. Trimming cost V 7 bases and J 4 bases, with 16 bases left between them. This CDR3 reads CASTRPAVGETQYF. The CDR3 coding sequence is TGTGCCAGCACTAGGCCGGCCGTGGGAGAGACCCAGTACTTC.

This CDR3 reads CASSHSPLTGREKLFF. CDR3 nucleotides: TGCGCCAGCAGCCATTCCCCCCTGACAGGGAGGGAAAAACTGTTTTTT. This sequence joins TRBV4-1 and TRBJ1-4; TRBD1 aligns across 7 bases. This CDR3 comprises 16 residues. V was clipped by 3 bases and J by 8 bases; unmatched bases: 12. The germline CDR1 and CDR2 sequences are MGHRA and YSYEKL.

In its sample, this clone was seen a few times. The chain is built from TRBV5-4 and TRBJ2-5, with 9 bases matching TRBD2. The CDR3 consists of 14 residues. CDR1 is SGHNT, CDR2 YYREEE, per germline (reference sequence). V trimming: 4 bases; J trimming: 5 bases; junction bases outside the gene matches: 6. CDR3 in DNA: TGTGCCAGCAGCCGCGGGGGGGCCGGGGAGACCCAGTACTTC. Its protein is CASSRGGAGETQYF.

This chain uses TRBV7-9 with TRBJ1-1, with TRBD1 matching 7 bases. Germline V gene sequence: CDR1 SEHNR, CDR2 FQNEAQ (reference sequence). With V trimmed by 1 base and J by 2 bases, 7 bases remained unmatched. This CDR3 has 16 amino acids. The CDR3 bases are TGTGCCAGCAGCTTAGGACCGAACAGGGGAAACACTGAAGCTTTCTTT. Protein product: CASSLGPNRGNTEAFF.

The V and J genes are TRBV7-3 and TRBJ1-5, with TRBD1 as a possible D gene (5 bases). From germline, CDR1 is SGHTA and CDR2 FQGTGA. The CDR3 is made up of 14 amino acids. The ends were cut back, 5 bases at V and 4 bases at J, with 12 bases in the middle. The CDR3 loop is CASSQSGGNQPQHF. The CDR3 bases are TGTGCCAGCAGCCAGTCCGGGGGGAATCAGCCCCAGCATTTT. Drawing the rest from reference TRBV7-3 and TRBJ1-5, the complete variable domain is GAGVSQTPSNKVTEKGKYVELRCDPISGHTALYWYRQSLGQGPEFLIYFQGTGAADDSGLPNDRFFAVRPEGSVSTLKIQRTERGDSAVYLCASSQSGGNQPQHFGDGTRLSIL.

The rearrangement links TRBV6-6 to TRBJ2-7; D possibly corresponds to TRBD2 (7 bases). Germline-derived CDR1 and CDR2 are MNHNY and SVGAGI (reference sequence). The CDR3 has 16 residues. V was clipped by 0 bases and J by 9 bases, with 21 bases between them. CDR3 sequence (DNA): TGTGCCAGCAGTTACTCTTATGGGGGCGCGGGGGAGGGGCAGTACTTC. The encoded protein is CASSYSYGGAGEGQYF.

DNA for the CDR3: TGTGCCAGCAGCCGTAGCGGCGGGGGGGCGGAGACCCAGTACTTC. Translation gives CASSRSGGGAETQYF. The V gene is TRBV5-4, the J gene TRBJ2-5; TRBD2 aligns across 9 bases. Germline CDR1 reads SGHNT; CDR2 reads YYREEE (reference sequence). The CDR3 has 15 residues. After removal of 4 bases from V and 5 bases from J, the junction contained 9 bases not matched to a gene.

The rearrangement joins TRBV5-6 to TRBJ1-2, with D perhaps matching TRBD1 (6 bases). This CDR3 comprises 14 residues. The germline CDR1 and CDR2 sequences are SGHDT and YYEEEE. V lost 0 bases and J 8 bases, leaving 14 bases between the germline ends. CDR3 bases: TGTGCCAGCAGCTTGGAGGGGGTAGGGCTAGGCTACACCTTC. Its translation is CASSLEGVGLGYTF.

The rearrangement uses TRBV9 and TRBJ2-1; 7 bases align to TRBD2. The CDR3 loop spans 17 amino acids. Germline assignment: CDR1 SGDLS and CDR2 YYNGEE. Trimming at V came to 0 bases and at J to 0 bases, leaving 6 bases not matched to a gene. DNA of the CDR3: TGTGCCAGCAGCGTAGGAAGCGGGGCAAGCTCCTACAATGAGCAGTTCTTC. Amino acid sequence: CASSVGSGASSYNEQFF.

The V gene is TRBV7-3, the J gene TRBJ2-7; 9 nucleotides align to TRBD1. The V gene's germline CDR1 is SGHTA and CDR2 FQGTGA. This CDR3 spans 15 amino acids. V shed 0 bases, J shed 3 bases, and the junction held 3 bases outside the gene matches. The CDR3, as DNA: TGTGCCAGCAGCTTAACGGGACAGGGCGGCTACGAGCAGTACTTC. Translation gives CASSLTGQGGYEQYF.

The CDR3 bases are TGTGCCAGCAGCCGTGGACAGGGGGTCCCTGATACGCAGTATTTT. Amino acid sequence: CASSRGQGVPDTQYF. The gene calls are TRBV6-5 and TRBJ2-3; 10 bases are a match to TRBD1. Per germline, CDR1 MNHEY and CDR2 SVGAGI. The V and J ends lost 6 bases and 6 bases, in that order; junction bases with no gene match: 9. The CDR3 consists of 15 residues.

The chain joins TRBV6-5 to TRBJ2-7; D might be TRBD2 (5 bases). CDR3 length equals 14 residues. Germline lookup yields CDR1 MNHEY and CDR2 SVGAGI. V lost 0 bases and J 6 bases, leaving 12 bases between the germline ends. The CDR3 spells CASSYSKRRGEQYF. CDR3 in DNA: TGTGCCAGCAGTTACTCGAAACGCCGGGGCGAGCAGTACTTC.